There are many counts of the clone carrying this TCR beta chain. Its specificity is not known. V dropped 5 bases and J dropped 0 bases, with 4 bases sitting between them. CDR1 is DFQATT, CDR2 SNEGSKA, per germline (reference sequence). This CDR3 region has 11 residues. The data were obtained in a study of T-cell reconstitution after alpha-beta-depleted transplantation in children. Whole-study results and caveats: A year had passed since transplant, and T-cell counts and diversity by then came mostly from newly produced T cells.

Preparation of the TCRbeta library involved a method that used unique molecular identifiers. TCRdb re-called the PCR reads with MiXCR, one entry per CDR3 protein. The data contain 70,000 to 95,000 distinct CDR3 sequences, 15% to 20% of them seen just once; the ten biggest clones take up 45% to 55%. The rearrangement uses TRBV20-1 and TRBJ1-1; D gene ambiguous. The TCR comes from a male patient aged 2 to 10 who had a stem cell transplant for acute lymphoblastic leukemia, so the T cells may come from the graft donor. Sequencing was performed on PBMCs, mostly from graft donor cells, taken 360 days after TCRalphabeta/CD19-depleted stem cell transplant. CDR3 residues: CSASVNTEAFF. CDR3 nucleotides: TGCAGTGCTTCAGTGAACACTGAAGCTTTCTTT.